This T cell receptor (beta chain) was captured in a study of T cell responses to AZD1222 COVID-19 vaccine. Study outcomes and limitations: At study baseline, merely six AZD1222 recipients were seropositive.

As concerns this clone: Its antigen is not identified.

Whether given at about 4 or about 12 weeks, second doses were pooled. Generated by immunoSEQ multiplex PCR, the TCRdb table keeps only in-frame clones and is missing some. The data hold fewer than 150,000 clones, with 85% to 90% observed a single time. From germline, CDR1 is MNHEY and CDR2 SVGAGI. With 8 bases removed from V and 0 bases from J, the gap between germline ends came to 5 bases. This CDR3 is 12 amino acids long. This chain connects TRBV6-5 to TRBJ1-5; no firm D call. The sequences come from peripheral blood, collected 28 days after the second AZD1222 dose. The clonotype comes from an adult who received the AZD1222 COVID-19 vaccine. The CDR3 DNA reads TGTGCCAGCCTTAATAGCAATCAGCCCCAGCATTTT. Its translation is CASLNSNQPQHF.